One sample yielded the 29 T cell receptor beta chains listed below, sequenced in a study of tumor and adjacent non-tumor tissue in lung cancer. No cell sorting was done before RNA was extracted from the tissue. Distant lung tissue was collected more than 3 cm away from the tumor edge. TCRbeta libraries were built with three rounds of nested PCR, modified from ARM-PCR. MiXCR was run by TCRdb on the multiplex PCR reads, yielding one entry per CDR3 protein. The profile covers over 100,000 distinct CDR3 sequences, with under 65% appearing a single time and around 20% taken by the ten largest. Input material: distant non-tumor lung tissue. Receptor source: a man aged 55 to 70 with non-small cell lung cancer.

With respect to this clonotype: A read error may account for a junction end that differs from germline. V and J are TRBV20-1 and TRBJ1-5; 7 bases line up with TRBD1. The germline gives CDR1 DFQATT, CDR2 SNEGSKA (reference sequence). This CDR3 is built from 17 residues. CDR3 amino acids: CSARTPGKGQSNQSQHF. CDR3 DNA: TGCAGTGCTAGGACCCCCGGCAAGGGACAGAGCAATCAGTCCCAGCATTTT.

Concerning this clonotype: A much more abundant neighbour one base away suggests this may be a read error. The chain couples TRBV7-9 to TRBJ2-3; D is undetermined. V was shortened by 6 bases and J by 11 bases, with 12 bases between the two germline ends. The germline V gene has CDR1 SEHNR and CDR2 FQNEAQ (reference sequence). This CDR3 region has 11 residues. The CDR3 nucleotides are TGTGCCAGCAGTCCGGGTAATATGCAGTATTTT. Translating it yields CASSPGNMQYF.

As to this clonotype: This may be a read error: a much more frequent sequence differs by one nucleotide. The V call is TRBV6-2 or TRBV6-3, the J call TRBJ1-2, with D perhaps matching TRBD1 (6 bases). The germline gives CDR1 MNHEY, CDR2 SVGEGT. Trimming shortened V by 6 bases and J by 4 bases, and 15 bases separated the two germline ends. CDR3 length: 14 amino acids. CDR3 sequence: CASRRYRVAYGYTF. The CDR3 bases are TGTGCCAGCAGGAGGTACAGGGTGGCCTATGGCTACACCTTC.

Remarks on this clonotype: A much bigger clone sits one base away, suggesting this may be a read error. This chain uses TRBV12-3 or TRBV12-4 with TRBJ1-3, with 7 bases that match TRBD1. This CDR3 is 14 amino acids long. V lost 5 bases to trimming and J lost 5 bases; unmatched junction nucleotides: 6. CDR3 sequence (DNA): TGTGCCAGCAGTCTGGCGACAGGGAGAAACACCATATATTTT. As protein: CASSLATGRNTIYF.

Regarding this clonotype: A read error may explain this, as a much larger clone is one base away. The gene calls are TRBV20-1 and TRBJ2-1; D is undetermined. The CDR3 has 14 residues. The germline V and J ends were trimmed by 0 bases and 6 bases, with 12 bases remaining between them. The germline gives CDR1 DFQATT, CDR2 SNEGSKA (reference sequence). Here the CDR3 reads CSARDRSRSNEQFF. DNA of the CDR3: TGCAGTGCTAGAGATCGGTCGAGGAGCAATGAGCAGTTCTTC.

Worth noting for this clonotype: The junction does not match germline at one end; this may be a read error. V usage is TRBV5-6 and J usage is TRBJ2-7; a possible D gene is TRBD2 (6 bases). Looked up from germline, CDR1 is SGHDT and CDR2 is YYEEEE. The CDR3 loop spans 14 amino acids. CDR3 bases: TGTGCCAGCAGCTTCGGCGGGGATTGCTACGAGCAGTATTTC. Its translation is CASSFGGDCYEQYF. Variable domain in full (rest from reference TRBV5-6 and TRBJ2-7): DAGVTQSPTHLIKTRGQQVTLRCSPKSGHDTVSWYQQALGQGPQFIFQYYEEEERQRGNFPDRFSGHQFPNYSSELNVNALLLGDSALYLCASSFGGDCYEQYFGPGTRLTVT.

The V gene is TRBV28, the J gene TRBJ1-2; possible D gene TRBD1, 5 bases. The CDR3 is 16 residues long. The germline V gene has CDR1 MDHEN and CDR2 SYDVKM. V dropped 6 bases and J dropped 4 bases, with 21 bases sitting between them. The CDR3 DNA reads TGTGCCAGCAGACCAACCGCAGGGTTTGGTTCCTATGGCTACACCTTC. This codes for CASRPTAGFGSYGYTF.

About this clonotype: A read error is possible here, since a much larger clone lies one base away. The genes are TRBV12-3 or TRBV12-4 and TRBJ1-2; 7 positions agree with TRBD1. This CDR3 has 13 amino acids. The DNA for the CDR3 is TGTGTCAGCAGCCCCGGACAGGAGTATGGCTACACCTTC. This translates into CVSSPGQEYGYTF.

Notes on this clonotype: One junction end disagrees with the germline gene, perhaps due to a read error. The chain has TRBV4-2 and TRBJ2-7; D gene ambiguous. The CDR3 loop spans 15 amino acids. Germline CDR1 reads LGHNA; CDR2 reads YNFKEQ. In DNA form, the CDR3 reads TGTGCCATCAGCCTAGAACTAAGCCGCGCGCACGAGCAGTACTTC. Translating it yields CAISLELSRAHEQYF.

The J gene is TRBJ2-7, the V gene TRBV12-3 or TRBV12-4; possible D gene TRBD1, 5 bases. The CDR3 loop spans 15 amino acids. Trimming left V 3 bases short and J 2 bases short, with 14 bases between. The chain's CDR3 is CASSLDTDQPYEQYF. In nucleotides, the CDR3 is TGTGCCAGCAGTTTGGACACCGACCAACCCTACGAGCAGTACTTC.

Note on this clonotype: Its ends do not fully match the called genes, so a read error is possible. The chain is built from TRBV5-5 and TRBJ1-1, with 7 bases fitting TRBD1. The CDR3 totals 12 residues. Germline values: CDR1 SGHKS, CDR2 YYEKEE (reference sequence). The CDR3 region is CVSSATGFEVFF. The CDR3 DNA reads TGTGTCAGCAGCGCGACAGGGTTTGAAGTTTTCTTT. The full variable domain, with the rest looked up from reference TRBV5-5 and TRBJ1-1, is DAGVTQSPTHLIKTRGQQVTLRCSPISGHKSVSWYQQVLGQGPQFIFQYYEKEERGRGNFPDRFSARQFPNYSSELNVNALLLGDSALYLCVSSATGFEVFFGQGTRLTVV.

As regards this clonotype: Germline is not matched at one junction end, which may reflect a read error. The chain joins TRBV29-1 to TRBJ2-1; D unresolved. The tail of the sequence fits TRBJ2-7 better, so the J call may be wrong. The length of the CDR3 is 14 residues. From germline, CDR1 is SQVTM and CDR2 ANQGSEA. The CDR3 is CRVAREIHHNEQYF. CDR3 bases: TGCAGAGTTGCAAGGGAAATCCATCACAATGAGCAGTACTTC.

This clonotype was detected ten times or more. The rearrangement links TRBV7-8 to TRBJ2-1; no firm D call. The CDR3 extends over 13 amino acids. CDR1 and CDR2 from the germline V gene are SGHVS and FQNEAQ. Trimming took off 5 bases at V and 3 bases at J, with 8 bases between the two ends. The CDR3 sequence is CASSPMIYNEQFF. The CDR3 bases are TGTGCCAGCAGCCCCATGATCTACAATGAGCAGTTCTTC.

This clonotype is judged medium-sized. The rearrangement joins TRBV11-2 to TRBJ1-2; D gene unclear. The germline gives CDR1 SGHAT, CDR2 FQNNGV. The CDR3 covers 15 residues. The V end was cut by 1 base, the J end by 4 bases, with 13 bases between. CDR3 bases: TGTGCCAGCAGCTTAGTGGGCCCCCCGGGCTATGGCTACACCTTC. Translation gives CASSLVGPPGYGYTF. The whole variable domain, filled in from reference TRBV11-2 and TRBJ1-2, reads EAGVAQSPRYKIIEKRQSVAFWCNPISGHATLYWYQQILGQGPKLLIQFQNNGVVDDSQLPKDRFSAERLKGVDSTLKIQPAKLEDSAVYLCASSLVGPPGYGYTFGSGTRLTVV.

This clonotype was counted a few times. A read error may account for a junction end that differs from germline. The chain carries TRBV6-2 or TRBV6-3 and TRBJ2-3, with D perhaps TRBD1 (6 bases). Germline-derived CDR1 and CDR2 are MNHEY and SVGEGT. The CDR3 is 16 amino acids. CDR3 in DNA: TGTGCCAGCGCCCCTCACCGGGTACAGGGAAGAGATACGCGGTATTTT. Its protein product is CASAPHRVQGRDTRYF.

Concerning this clonotype itself: A single base separates this from a much larger clone, so it may be a read error. The rearrangement joins TRBV2 to TRBJ2-7; TRBD1 might be the D (5 bases). The V and J ends lost 3 bases and 5 bases respectively, with 11 bases between them. The CDR3 loop spans 13 amino acids. Germline assignment: CDR1 SNHLY and CDR2 FYNNEI. This CDR3 reads CASSDDSANEQYF. The CDR3 DNA reads TGTGCCAGCAGTGACGACAGTGCCAACGAGCAGTACTTC.

As regards this clonotype: A read error may be the cause here, since a much bigger clone is one base away. The rearrangement links TRBV25-1 to TRBJ1-2; D gene uncertain. Per the germline V gene, CDR1 is MGHDK and CDR2 is SYGVNS. The CDR3 length is 14 residues. CDR3 bases: TGTGCCAGCAATGAAGAACGACGGAACTATGGCTACACCTTC. It translates to CASNEERRNYGYTF.

In the case of this clonotype: The junction differs from germline at one of its ends, possibly a read error. The V call is TRBV6-6, the J call TRBJ2-6, with TRBD1 identical over 7 bases. The CDR3 is 17 amino acids. CDR1 is MNHNY, CDR2 SVGAGI, per germline (reference sequence). Here the CDR3 DNA reads TGTGCCAGCTACATCAACCGGGACAGTTCTGGGGCCAACGTCCCGACTTTC. It is translated as CASYINRDSSGANVPTF.

On this clonotype itself: Since a much larger clone is just one base distant, this may be a read error. The chain carries TRBV24-1 and TRBJ2-2, with TRBD2 as a possible D gene (5 bases). In germline, CDR1 is KGHDR, CDR2 SFDVKD. There are 15 residues in the CDR3. CDR3 loop: CTTSDSSSITGELFF. The CDR3 DNA reads as TGTACCACCAGTGATTCTTCTAGCATCACCGGGGAGCTGTTTTTT.

This clonotype showed up many times. Written as DNA, the CDR3 is TGTGCCAGCACCGGGGACGCTCACACTGAAGCTTTCTTT. Translation: CASTGDAHTEAFF. This sequence joins TRBV11-2 and TRBJ1-1, with TRBD1 as a possible D gene (5 bases). The germline V gene encodes CDR1 SGHAT and CDR2 FQNNGV. The CDR3 runs 13 residues. Deletions cut 7 bases from V and 3 bases from J, with 12 bases between.

This clonotype has at least ten counts. This chain links TRBV29-1 with TRBJ2-7, with D perhaps matching TRBD1 or TRBD2 (6 bases each). Trimming pared 6 bases from V and 0 bases from J, leaving 15 bases between. Germline V gene sequence: CDR1 SQVTM, CDR2 ANQGSEA. The CDR3 has 14 residues. CDR3 region: CSVSVGGSSYEQYF. As DNA, the CDR3 is TGCAGCGTCTCAGTGGGGGGCAGCTCCTACGAGCAGTACTTC.

The rearrangement uses TRBV11-3 and TRBJ2-2; TRBD1 might be the D (6 bases). Germline values: CDR1 SGHNT, CDR2 YENEEA. V shed 8 bases and J shed 11 bases, with 24 bases lying between them. CDR3 length: 15 amino acids. The CDR3 sequence: CASGPTTGGTGELFF. CDR3 DNA: TGTGCCAGCGGCCCGACGACAGGTGGCACTGGTGAGCTGTTTTTT.

Details on this clonotype: At one end the junction does not follow the germline gene, possibly because of a read error. This sequence joins TRBV30 and TRBJ2-2, with TRBD2 matching over 12 bases. The CDR3 totals 16 residues. Germline loops: CDR1 GTSNPN, CDR2 SVGIG (reference sequence). CDR3: CVWSGTSGRGAGELFF. The CDR3, as DNA: TGTGTCTGGAGTGGGACTAGCGGGCGCGGCGCCGGGGAGCTGTTTTTT.

The rearrangement uses TRBV24-1 and TRBJ1-5, with D uncertain. V lost 12 bases and J 6 bases, leaving 23 bases between the germline ends. Germline values: CDR1 KGHDR, CDR2 SFDVKD. CDR3 size: 15 residues. CDR3 sequence (DNA): TGTGCCGTAGTTCCTAGCGGCAGGAGAATTCAGCCCCAGCATTTT. Residues: CAVVPSGRRIQPQHF.

This clonotype was seen many times. The V call is TRBV4-3, the J call TRBJ2-1; D gene uncertain. Trimming pared 0 bases from V and 3 bases from J, leaving 6 bases between. CDR3 size: 14 residues. Germline CDR1 reads LGHNA; CDR2 reads YSLEER. CDR3 coding DNA: TGCGCCAGCAGCCAAGATCTACTCTACAATGAGCAGTTCTTC. Amino acid sequence: CASSQDLLYNEQFF.

This clonotype came up many times. The chain combines TRBV12-3 or TRBV12-4 with TRBJ2-4, with 9 bases fitting TRBD2. The CDR3 sequence is 15 residues long. V lost 5 bases to trimming and J lost 7 bases; unmatched junction nucleotides: 9. CDR3 sequence: CASSQKVSGRNIQYF. For the CDR3, the DNA is TGTGCCAGCAGTCAGAAAGTCAGCGGGAGGAACATTCAGTACTTC.

This clonotype was observed a few times. The junction departs from the called germline gene at one end, perhaps through a read error. The rearrangement uses TRBV10-3 and TRBJ2-7; 11 bases agree with TRBD1. The CDR3 totals 14 residues. Germline V gene sequence: CDR1 ENHRY, CDR2 SYGVKD. CDR3 coding DNA: TGTTCCATCAGCGAGGGACAGGGGGGCTACGAGCAATACTTC. It translates to CSISEGQGGYEQYF.

The DNA for the CDR3 is TGTGCCAGCAGTTATGGACTAGCGGGGGAACCAAGCTCCTACAATGAGCAGTTCTTC. Residues: CASSYGLAGEPSSYNEQFF. The chain is built from TRBV28 and TRBJ2-1; TRBD2 matches 13 bases. Losses at the gene ends were 4 bases for V and 0 bases for J; bases not matched to a gene: 9. Germline V gene data show CDR1 as MDHEN and CDR2 as SYDVKM. CDR3 length equals 19 residues.

This chain uses TRBV6-5 with TRBJ1-1; tentative D call: TRBD1 (5 bases). Trimming stripped 10 bases from V and 9 bases from J, with 15 bases between. The CDR3 spans 11 residues. CDR1 is MNHEY and CDR2 is SVGAGI in the germline V gene. The CDR3 reads CAKTAGTQAFF. The CDR3 DNA reads as TGTGCCAAAACCGCCGGGACCCAAGCTTTCTTT.